This T cell receptor (beta chain) was found in a study of T cell responses to AZD1222 COVID-19 vaccine. Assay used: immunoSEQ multiplex PCR; TCRdb lists only in-frame clones, some missing. This table holds 110,000 to 150,000 clones, about 86% found once. Findings of the study overall: Only after the peak T cell response were repertoires sampled. The donor group comprised mostly white British people and more females; the analysis possibly underestimated clonal diversity.

This clone was seen a single time. What it binds is unknown. This CDR3 spans 13 amino acids. The germline V gene has CDR1 LGHNT and CDR2 FRNRAP. V dropped 7 bases and J dropped 7 bases, with 16 bases sitting between them. The TCR comes from an adult in good health. Source: peripheral blood, taken on day 0 of AZD1222 vaccination. This sequence joins TRBV12-5 and TRBJ1-1; D remains ambiguous. CDR3 protein: CASAFGVGNEAFF. The CDR3 region has the DNA TGTGCTAGTGCCTTCGGCGTGGGTAATGAAGCTTTCTTT.